This T cell receptor (beta chain) was identified during a study of breast tumors, draining lymph nodes, adjacent tissues. Study observations and caveats: Tumor T cell lymph node origin was a supported hypothesis, not proven.

TCRdb analysed the multiplex PCR reads with MiXCR anew, one entry per CDR3 protein. The sample records about 270,000 distinct CDR3 sequences, 30% being singletons. This clonotype appeared many times. What it recognizes is unknown. Breast cancer patients provided tissue from their axillary draining lymph nodes. Losses at the gene ends were 1 base for V and 5 bases for J; bases not matched to a gene: 6. The CDR3 covers 15 residues. Germline CDR1 is SEHNR and CDR2 is FQNEAQ (reference sequence). The sample taken for sequencing was axillary lymph node tissue. The receptor comes from a female donor with breast cancer. Some clones in this sample may be carry-over from other donors' samples. V usage is TRBV7-9 and J usage is TRBJ1-2; TRBD1 matches 8 bases. CDR3 sequence: CASSLGSGGIYGYTF. CDR3 nucleotides: TGTGCCAGCAGCTTAGGTTCAGGGGGCATTTATGGCTACACCTTC. Looking up the rest from reference TRBV7-9 and TRBJ1-2 gives the full variable domain: DTGVSQNPRHKITKRGQNVTFRCDPISEHNRLYWYRQTLGQGPEFLTYFQNEAQLEKSRLLSDRFSAERPKGSFSTLEIQRTEQGDSAMYLCASSLGSGGIYGYTFGSGTRLTVV.